Detailed here is one T cell receptor (beta chain). The data are from a study of blood T cell repertoires in COVID-19. Study information: Italy, Spain and the United States were the sources of the convalescent and acute COVID-19 samples.

The CDR3 length is 13 residues. CDR1 and CDR2 (germline): SNHLY, FYNNEI. The V gene lost 7 bases and the J gene lost 2 bases, with 8 bases spanning the gap. Per the original methods: Estimation of nucleated cell counts was performed using reference gene primer amplification. Libraries were prepared by immunoSEQ multiplex PCR; TCRdb keeps only in-frame clonotypes and omits some of them. V, J and clone size are taken as reported in that table, and D and trimming were inferred from the DNA itself. Among approximately 70,000 clones listed, over 65% were seen once. This receptor was identified in a woman in her seventies with acute or convalescent COVID-19. J is TRBJ1-4 and V is TRBV2, with unresolved D. Sequences were obtained from peripheral blood. The CDR3 DNA follows: TGTGCCAGCAATGGACTTACTAATGAAAAACTGTTTTTT. Translated, it gives CASNGLTNEKLFF. Supplemented by reference TRBV2 and TRBJ1-4, the full variable domain reads EPEVTQTPSHQVTQMGQEVILRCVPISNHLYFYWYRQILGQKVEFLVSFYNNEISEKSEIFDDQFSVERPDGSNFTLKIRSTKLEDSAMYFCASNGLTNEKLFFGSGTQLSVL.